This T cell receptor (beta chain) stems from a study of T-cell reconstitution after alpha-beta-depleted transplantation in children. During its preparation, the TCRbeta library received unique molecular identifiers. TCRdb re-analysed the PCR reads in MiXCR, keeping a single row per CDR3 protein. The repertoire holds hundreds of thousands of distinct CDR3 sequences, more than 20% seen once, with 11% to 15% in the top ten. The germline V gene has CDR1 MNHEY and CDR2 SVGAGI. Trimming removed 4 bases from V and 3 bases from J, with 13 bases in between. There are 14 residues in the CDR3. The sequence came from a boy younger than two who had a stem cell transplant for acute myeloid leukemia, so the T cells may come from the graft donor. The rearrangement links TRBV6-5 to TRBJ2-7; possibly TRBD1 for D (5 bases). This material consisted of PBMCs, mostly from graft donor cells, taken 360 days after TCRalphabeta/CD19-depleted stem cell transplant. As DNA, the CDR3 is TGTGCCAGCAGTTCCCCCGACAGATTCTACGAGCAGTACTTC. Translated: CASSSPDRFYEQYF.